One and the same sample provided the 18 T cell receptor beta chains below, sequenced in a study of shared clonotypes between healthy human individuals. Sequencing was performed with immunoSEQ multiplex PCR; in TCRdb, only in-frame clones are kept and a portion is missing. The sample holds some 650,000 clones, around 97% seen once. Material: naive CD4+ T cells sorted from blood. Subset specified: CD45RA+ positively selected. The receptors stem from a woman aged 30 to 39 in good health.

V gene TRBV4-1 combines with J gene TRBJ2-2; TRBD2 is a possible D gene (5 bases). CDR1 and CDR2 (germline): MGHRA, YSYEKL. The CDR3 consists of 16 residues. V lost 0 bases and J lost 2, with 10 bases in between. CDR3 nucleotides: TGCGCCAGCAGCCAAGATCTTCGGGGAAACACCGGGGAGCTGTTTTTT. This gives the protein CASSQDLRGNTGELFF.

The chain joins TRBV6-5 to TRBJ1-1, with 8 bases aligning to TRBD1. The V segment lost 5 bases and the J segment 3 bases; nucleotides outside the gene matches: 8. Per the germline V gene, CDR1 is MNHEY and CDR2 is SVGAGI. The CDR3 is 15 amino acids. CDR3 loop: CASSTGRGHYTEAFF. CDR3 DNA: TGTGCCAGCAGTACGGGCAGGGGGCATTACACTGAAGCTTTCTTT.

The chain joins TRBV5-4 to TRBJ2-1, with TRBD2 matching over 10 bases. Germline values: CDR1 SGHNT, CDR2 YYREEE (reference sequence). V shed 3 bases, J shed 10 bases, and the junction held 10 bases outside the gene matches. The CDR3 consists of 15 residues. This CDR3 reads CASSSDGTSAREQFF. CDR3 coding DNA: TGTGCCAGCAGCTCGGACGGGACTAGCGCACGCGAGCAGTTCTTC.

CDR3 residues: CASSLSFINEQFF. The CDR3 DNA reads as TGTGCCAGCAGCCTCAGCTTCATCAATGAGCAGTTCTTC. The chain joins TRBV28 to TRBJ2-1, with unresolved D. CDR3 size: 13 residues. Germline-derived CDR1 and CDR2 are MDHEN and SYDVKM. The germline V and J ends were trimmed by 6 bases and 6 bases, with 12 bases remaining between them.

This rearrangement joins TRBV4-3 to TRBJ1-2; no clear D. Germline CDR1 LGHNA, CDR2 YSLEER. Trimming took 0 bases from V and 5 from J, leaving 13 bases between them. There are 15 residues in the CDR3. The CDR3 DNA is TGCGCCAGCAGCCAAGATCGGTCGGTGGGGTATGGCTACACCTTC. Translation: CASSQDRSVGYGYTF.

The V and J genes are TRBV7-6 and TRBJ1-2; D is undetermined. CDR3 length: 12 residues. The V end was cut by 5 bases, the J end by 1 base, with 5 bases between. Germline lookup yields CDR1 SGHVS and CDR2 FNYEAQ. The CDR3 loop is CASSNYNYGYTF. CDR3 nucleotides: TGTGCCAGCAGCAACTATAACTATGGCTACACCTTC.

This chain connects TRBV18 to TRBJ1-1; D is possibly TRBD1 (5 bases). V was trimmed by 4 bases and J by 2 bases, leaving 14 bases between them. Germline CDR1 is KGHSH and CDR2 is LQKENI. This CDR3 is 15 amino acids long. The CDR3 DNA is TGTGCCAGCTCACTGACAGTCGGGCTTAACACTGAAGCTTTCTTT. The encoded protein is CASSLTVGLNTEAFF.

The V gene is TRBV6-1, the J gene TRBJ2-1; TRBD2 is a possible D gene (5 bases). The V and J ends lost 4 bases and 0 bases respectively, with 16 bases between them. Looked up from germline, CDR1 is MNHNS and CDR2 is SASEGT. There are 17 residues in the CDR3. The CDR3 sequence: CASSATTSLPSYNEQFF. CDR3 DNA: TGTGCCAGCAGTGCCACTACTAGTTTGCCCTCCTACAATGAGCAGTTCTTC.

The chain links TRBV5-6 to TRBJ2-5, with D perhaps being TRBD1 or TRBD2 (5 bases each). This CDR3 spans 15 amino acids. The V gene's germline CDR1 is SGHDT and CDR2 YYEEEE. V lost 4 bases and J lost 3, with 16 bases in between. Written as DNA, the CDR3 is TGTGCCAGCAGCCGACTTGCTGGGACCGAAGAGACCCAGTACTTC. As protein: CASSRLAGTEETQYF. Together with reference TRBV5-6 and TRBJ2-5, the CDR3 gives the full variable domain: DAGVTQSPTHLIKTRGQQVTLRCSPKSGHDTVSWYQQALGQGPQFIFQYYEEEERQRGNFPDRFSGHQFPNYSSELNVNALLLGDSALYLCASSRLAGTEETQYFGPGTRLLVL.

This clone was recorded once. The chain recombines TRBV11-2 with TRBJ2-5; D remains unclear. Germline V gene sequence: CDR1 SGHAT, CDR2 FQNNGV. The V end was cut by 0 bases, the J end by 1 base, with 15 bases between. The CDR3 runs to 17 residues. This CDR3 is CASSLDITRAGQETQYF. CDR3 nucleotides: TGTGCCAGCAGCTTAGATATCACACGAGCTGGCCAAGAGACCCAGTACTTC.

The CDR3 spells CASSLSGRDPSYNEQFF. CDR3 nucleotides: TGTGCCAGCAGCCTGTCGGGGCGGGACCCCTCCTACAATGAGCAGTTCTTC. This rearrangement joins TRBV4-2 to TRBJ2-1, with D possibly TRBD2 on 6 matching bases. V was trimmed by 4 bases and J by 0 bases, leaving 16 bases between them. This CDR3 comprises 17 residues. Per the germline V gene, CDR1 is LGHNA and CDR2 is YNFKEQ.

V usage is TRBV10-3 and J usage is TRBJ2-5; 9 positions match TRBD1. In germline, CDR1 is ENHRY, CDR2 SYGVKD. The junction had 1 base not matched to a gene; V was cut back by 5 bases and J by 3 bases. The CDR3 covers 13 residues. The CDR3 sequence: CAISWTGEETQYF. In nucleotides, the CDR3 is TGTGCCATCAGTTGGACAGGGGAAGAGACCCAGTACTTC.

J is TRBJ1-4 and V is TRBV19; D may be TRBD1 (5 bases). Trimming pared 5 bases from V and 4 bases from J, leaving 20 bases between. This CDR3 spans 17 amino acids. In germline, CDR1 is LNHDA, CDR2 SQIVND (reference sequence). The CDR3 bases are TGTGCCAGTAGTGTCAGCAGGGACTACTTCGGTAATGAAAAACTGTTTTTT. Its protein is CASSVSRDYFGNEKLFF.

The rearrangement joins TRBV19 to TRBJ2-5; 8 bases are shared with TRBD1. Unmatched junction bases numbered 11, after V lost 6 bases and J lost 5 bases. The germline V gene encodes CDR1 LNHDA and CDR2 SQIVND (reference sequence). The CDR3 has 15 residues. CDR3 amino acids: CASSNGTGRAETQYF. CDR3 sequence (DNA): TGTGCCAGTAGCAATGGGACAGGACGCGCGGAGACCCAGTACTTC.

The chain recombines TRBV6-5 with TRBJ2-7; the match to TRBD2 covers 12 bases. With V trimmed by 11 bases and J by 4 bases, 9 bases remained unmatched. This CDR3 is 14 amino acids long. Germline V gene sequence: CDR1 MNHEY, CDR2 SVGAGI. For the CDR3, the DNA is TGTGCCGGCGCCCCTAGCGGGAGGGCGTACGAGCAGTACTTC. This sequence encodes CAGAPSGRAYEQYF.

This chain joins TRBV29-1 and TRBJ2-1, with a weak D call TRBD2 (5 bases). The length of the CDR3 is 13 residues. Trimming stripped 7 bases from V and 5 bases from J, with 15 bases between. The germline V gene has CDR1 SQVTM and CDR2 ANQGSEA. CDR3 DNA sequence: TGCAGCGCCGACCCACTAGTAAACAATGAGCAGTTCTTC. Its protein product is CSADPLVNNEQFF.

As regards this clone: This same CDR3 is encoded by further DNA sequences in the sample. This chain links TRBV5-4 with TRBJ1-2; a possible D gene is TRBD1 (6 bases). V gave up 1 base and J gave up 2 bases, with 6 bases separating them. The germline gives CDR1 SGHNT, CDR2 YYREEE (reference sequence). The CDR3 is made up of 13 amino acids. CDR3 nucleotides: TGTGCCAGCAGCTTGCAGGGGAACTATGGCTACACCTTC. This translates into CASSLQGNYGYTF.

The chain uses TRBV4-2 and TRBJ2-7; perhaps TRBD1 as D (6 bases). Trimming left V 1 base short and J 4 bases short, with 17 bases between. CDR3 length: 16 amino acids. Germline V gene sequence: CDR1 LGHNA, CDR2 YNFKEQ. The DNA of the CDR3 is TGTGCCAGCAGCCAAGTGGGTGGACAGAGCACTTACGAGCAGTACTTC. It is translated as CASSQVGGQSTYEQYF.